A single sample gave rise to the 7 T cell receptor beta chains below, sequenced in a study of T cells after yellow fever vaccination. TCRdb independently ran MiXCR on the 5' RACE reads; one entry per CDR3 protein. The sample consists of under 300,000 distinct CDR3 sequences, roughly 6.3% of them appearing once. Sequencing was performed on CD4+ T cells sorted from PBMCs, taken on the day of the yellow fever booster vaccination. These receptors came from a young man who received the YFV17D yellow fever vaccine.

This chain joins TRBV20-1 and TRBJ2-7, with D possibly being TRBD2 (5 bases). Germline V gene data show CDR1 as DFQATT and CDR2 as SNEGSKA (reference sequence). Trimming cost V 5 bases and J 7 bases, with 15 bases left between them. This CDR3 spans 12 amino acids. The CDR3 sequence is CSAARTLREQYF. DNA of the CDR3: TGCAGTGCTGCCCGGACTCTTCGGGAGCAGTACTTC.

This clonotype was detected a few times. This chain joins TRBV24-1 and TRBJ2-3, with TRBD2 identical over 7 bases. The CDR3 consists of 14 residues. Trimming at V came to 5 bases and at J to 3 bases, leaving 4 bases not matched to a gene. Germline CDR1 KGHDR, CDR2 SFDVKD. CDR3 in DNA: TGTGCCACCAGTGGTCGGGAGGTTACAGATACGCAGTATTTT. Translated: CATSGREVTDTQYF.

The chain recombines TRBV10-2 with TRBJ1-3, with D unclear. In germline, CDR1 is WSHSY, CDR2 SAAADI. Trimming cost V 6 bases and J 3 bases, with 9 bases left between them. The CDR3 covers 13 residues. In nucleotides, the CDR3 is TGCGCCAGCAGCGTCGTCAGTGGAAACACCATATATTTT. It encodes CASSVVSGNTIYF.

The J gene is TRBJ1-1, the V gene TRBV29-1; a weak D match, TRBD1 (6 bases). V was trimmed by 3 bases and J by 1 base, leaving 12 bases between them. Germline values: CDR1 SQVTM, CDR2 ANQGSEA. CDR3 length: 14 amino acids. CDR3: CSVDSMTGNTEAFF. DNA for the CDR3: TGCAGCGTTGACTCGATGACAGGGAACACTGAAGCTTTCTTT.

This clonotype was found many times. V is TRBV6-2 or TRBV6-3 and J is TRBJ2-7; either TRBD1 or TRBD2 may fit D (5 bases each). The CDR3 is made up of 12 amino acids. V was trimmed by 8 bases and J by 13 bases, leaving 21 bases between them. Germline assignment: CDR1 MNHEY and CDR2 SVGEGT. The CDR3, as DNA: TGTGCCAGCTCCCATAAACCGGGACCGGATTACTTC. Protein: CASSHKPGPDYF.

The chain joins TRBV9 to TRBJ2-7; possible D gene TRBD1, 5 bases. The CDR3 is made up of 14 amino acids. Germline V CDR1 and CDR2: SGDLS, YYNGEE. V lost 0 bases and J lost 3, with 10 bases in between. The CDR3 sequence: CASSVEVTGYEQYF. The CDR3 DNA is TGTGCCAGCAGCGTAGAAGTTACAGGCTACGAGCAGTACTTC.

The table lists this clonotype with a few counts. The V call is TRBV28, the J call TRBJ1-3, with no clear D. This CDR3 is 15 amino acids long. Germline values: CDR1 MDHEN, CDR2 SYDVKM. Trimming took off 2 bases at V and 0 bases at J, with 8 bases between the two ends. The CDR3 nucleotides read TGTGCCAGCAGTTTACCAGGCCTCTCTGGAAACACCATATATTTT. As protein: CASSLPGLSGNTIYF.